This paragraph covers one TCR beta chain sequence. What it recognizes is unknown. Sample treatment: approximately nine-day PBMC culture with coronavirus spike peptide pools or control peptides (ViraFEST assay). Peptide pool stimulation in ViraFEST expanded antigen-specific T cells, whose TCRs were then sequenced. CD4+ T cells that had been cultured provided DNA sequenced with the Oncomine TCR Beta short-read assay. One entry per CDR3 protein, called by TCRdb with MiXCR from the PCR reads. The sample has 15,000 to 20,000 distinct CDR3 sequences, roughly 60% seen once. Germline V CDR1 and CDR2: SEHNR, FQNEAQ (reference sequence). Trimming removed 6 bases at V and 6 bases at J, with 17 bases between. This CDR3 is built from 14 residues. The sample belongs to a study of vaccination and CD4 T cells after COVID-19.

The sequence derives from a human donor who had recovered from COVID-19. The V and J genes are TRBV7-9 and TRBJ1-1, with unresolved D. Sequenced: CD4+ T cells from blood, cultured in vitro. The CDR3, as DNA: TGTGCCAGCAGTTCACGAGCGGACGGCCCTGAAGCTTTCTTT. It codes for CASSSRADGPEAFF.